The 29 T cell receptor beta chains below all came from one sample that was sequenced in a study of blood T cell repertoires in COVID-19. Produced via immunoSEQ multiplex PCR; TCRdb's table is partial and in-frame only. The table shows 65,000 or so clones, with more than 75% occurring only once. Sequencing was carried out using peripheral blood. The origin of the receptors is a man aged 60-69 years with acute or convalescent COVID-19.

V and J are TRBV4-1 and TRBJ1-5, with TRBD1 as a possible D gene (5 bases). The V gene's germline CDR1 is MGHRA and CDR2 YSYEKL. The ends were cut back, 1 base at V and 6 bases at J, with 13 bases in the middle. The CDR3 loop spans 15 amino acids. The CDR3 DNA sequence: TGCGCCAGCAGCCAAGTGGGAGGGGTACGTCAGCCCCAGCATTTT. Translated, it gives CASSQVGGVRQPQHF.

The chain employs TRBV3-1 (or the pseudogene TRBV3-2) and TRBJ2-4; D not resolved. V was clipped by 6 bases and J by 0 bases, with 15 bases between them. This CDR3 has 16 residues. CDR1 and CDR2 (germline): LGHDT, YNNKEL (reference sequence). CDR3 region: CASSPGIGVAKNIQYF. In DNA form, the CDR3 reads TGTGCCAGCAGTCCAGGAATCGGCGTAGCCAAAAACATTCAGTACTTC.

The chain employs TRBV6-6 and TRBJ1-4, with D possibly being TRBD1 (5 bases). CDR1 is MNHNY, CDR2 SVGAGI, per germline (reference sequence). The CDR3 contains 16 residues. Trimming shortened V by 6 bases and J by 0 bases, and 14 bases separated the two germline ends. The CDR3 is CASSPIRAPTNEKLFF. The CDR3 bases are TGTGCCAGCAGCCCGATCAGGGCCCCAACTAATGAAAAACTGTTTTTT.

The chain is built from TRBV6-5 and TRBJ2-1; 8 nucleotides line up with TRBD2. Per the germline V gene, CDR1 is MNHEY and CDR2 is SVGAGI. Trimming removed 8 bases from V and 6 bases from J; junction bases left unmatched: 9. The CDR3 extends over 14 amino acids. The CDR3 bases are TGTGCCAGCGGCCGAGCGGGGGTCTCCAATGAGCAGTTCTTC. Amino acids: CASGRAGVSNEQFF.

The chain has TRBV2 and TRBJ1-1; 7 bases agree with TRBD1. The junction had 8 bases not matched to a gene; V was cut back by 2 bases and J by 5 bases. This CDR3 region has 15 residues. Per germline, CDR1 SNHLY and CDR2 FYNNEI. The CDR3 nucleotides read TGTGCCAGCAGTGAACTTACAGGGGTGGAAACTGAAGCTTTCTTT. Its translation: CASSELTGVETEAFF.

The CDR3: CSVERDRTYGYTF. The CDR3, as DNA: TGCAGCGTTGAAAGGGACAGAACCTATGGCTACACCTTC. The chain couples TRBV29-1 to TRBJ1-2; 7 bases map to TRBD1. CDR1 is SQVTM and CDR2 is ANQGSEA in the germline V gene. V gave up 2 bases and J gave up 4 bases; unmatched junction bases: 4. There are 13 residues in the CDR3.

The V gene is TRBV2, the J gene TRBJ2-7, with TRBD1 matching over 10 bases. Germline V lookup: CDR1 SNHLY, CDR2 FYNNEI. The CDR3 covers 15 residues. After removal of 5 bases from V and 5 bases from J, the junction contained 9 bases not matched to a gene. Here the CDR3 DNA reads TGTGCCAGCAGTCGTACAGCGGGACAGGGGCACGAGCAGTACTTC. Translation gives CASSRTAGQGHEQYF.

This rearrangement joins TRBV3-1 (or the pseudogene TRBV3-2) to TRBJ2-2, with 8 nucleotides matching TRBD1. The CDR3 sequence is 15 residues long. Germline V lookup: CDR1 LGHDT, CDR2 YNNKEL (reference sequence). The V segment lost 7 bases and the J segment 0 bases; nucleotides outside the gene matches: 4. The CDR3 protein is CASTDRGANTGELFF. CDR3 nucleotide sequence: TGTGCCAGCACCGACAGGGGTGCGAACACCGGGGAGCTGTTTTTT.

The rearrangement links TRBV4-1 to TRBJ1-1, with D perhaps matching TRBD1 (6 bases). V was shortened by 0 bases and J by 3 bases, with 14 bases between the two germline ends. CDR3 length: 16 amino acids. From germline, CDR1 is MGHRA and CDR2 YSYEKL. CDR3 nucleotides: TGCGCCAGCAGCCAAGATCCAGGGGTGACTTACACTGAAGCTTTCTTT. Residues: CASSQDPGVTYTEAFF.

The CDR3 region has the DNA TGTGCCAGCAGCCAGGGACTAGCGGGGGGCGCAAACATTCAGTACTTC. This codes for CASSQGLAGGANIQYF. This chain connects TRBV3-1 (or the pseudogene TRBV3-2) to TRBJ2-4, with 15 bases matching TRBD2. V gave up 3 bases and J gave up 6 bases; unmatched junction bases: 3. This CDR3 has 16 amino acids. Germline V lookup: CDR1 LGHDT, CDR2 YNNKEL (reference sequence).

The V gene is TRBV18, the J gene TRBJ2-3; 8 bases are shared with TRBD1. The CDR3 consists of 16 residues. V shed 4 bases and J 4 bases; nucleotides not matched to a gene: 10. CDR1 is KGHSH and CDR2 is LQKENI in the germline V gene. CDR3 in DNA: TGTGCCAGCTCACTCCAGGGGGCTATCGTTCCAGATACGCAGTATTTT. This gives the protein CASSLQGAIVPDTQYF.

The V call is TRBV5-1, the J call TRBJ2-2; 11 bases are a match to TRBD2. The CDR3 runs to 19 residues. V lost 3 bases, J lost 1 base, and 11 bases stayed unmatched. The germline V gene encodes CDR1 SGHRS and CDR2 YFSETQ. CDR3: CASSSGLLAGVRNTGELFF. The DNA for the CDR3 is TGCGCCAGCAGCTCCGGCCTACTAGCGGGGGTGCGGAACACCGGGGAGCTGTTTTTT.

This sequence joins TRBV9 and TRBJ1-2, with D maybe TRBD1 (6 bases). CDR3 length equals 13 residues. The ends were cut back, 1 base at V and 8 bases at J, with 12 bases in the middle. Looked up from germline, CDR1 is SGDLS and CDR2 is YYNGEE. CDR3 DNA: TGTGCCAGCAGCGTACCGGGGGGCGGAGGCTACACCTTC. It encodes CASSVPGGGGYTF.

This clone was counted a single time. The rearrangement links TRBV2 to TRBJ1-2; D may be TRBD1 (5 bases). The CDR3 runs to 15 residues. Trimming removed 7 bases from V and 7 bases from J, with 22 bases in between. Germline V gene data show CDR1 as SNHLY and CDR2 as FYNNEI. In DNA, the CDR3 is TGTGCCAGCACCAGGGTTGGAGTGGACATCGGTGGCTACACCTTC. Its translation is CASTRVGVDIGGYTF.

This clone has just one count. The rearrangement links TRBV6-6 to TRBJ1-5; the match to TRBD1 covers 8 bases. The CDR3 runs to 17 residues. Germline loops: CDR1 MNHNY, CDR2 SVGAGI (reference sequence). Trimming cost V 5 bases and J 7 bases; bases outside gene matches: 16. The CDR3 DNA reads as TGTGCCAGCAGTCCAACGCTCGGGACAGGTATAGGGCAGCCCCAGCATTTT. This encodes CASSPTLGTGIGQPQHF.

The chain combines TRBV15 with TRBJ1-1; tentative D call: TRBD1 (5 bases). With 5 bases removed from V and 5 bases from J, the gap between germline ends came to 21 bases. This CDR3 is built from 16 residues. Germline assignment: CDR1 LNHNV and CDR2 YYDKDF (reference sequence). The CDR3 region has the DNA TGTGCCACCAGCTTAGTAGGGGCACCCCAGGTGACTGAAGCTTTCTTT. Protein product: CATSLVGAPQVTEAFF.

This rearrangement joins TRBV25-1 to TRBJ1-4; D not resolved. The ends were cut back, 6 bases at V and 4 bases at J, with 12 bases in the middle. Germline V CDR1 and CDR2: MGHDK, SYGVNS. The CDR3 has 14 amino acids. The CDR3 nucleotides read TGTGCCAGCAGGGGAGGAGGTGATAATGAAAAACTGTTTTTT. Amino acids: CASRGGGDNEKLFF. Variable domain in full (rest from reference TRBV25-1 and TRBJ1-4): EADIYQTPRYLVIGTGKKITLECSQTMGHDKMYWYQQDPGMELHLIHYSYGVNSTEKGDLSSESTVSRIRTEHFPLTLESARPSHTSQYLCASRGGGDNEKLFFGSGTQLSVL.

This chain joins TRBV5-1 and TRBJ2-2; a weak D match, TRBD2 (6 bases). V dropped 0 bases and J dropped 5 bases, with 11 bases sitting between them. Germline V gene sequence: CDR1 SGHRS, CDR2 YFSETQ. There are 15 residues in the CDR3. CDR3 sequence: CASSLDRAGTGELFF. The CDR3 DNA sequence: TGCGCCAGCAGCTTGGATCGGGCGGGAACCGGGGAGCTGTTTTTT.

The V call is TRBV9, the J call TRBJ2-3; TRBD2 matches at 7 bases. The J segment lost 2 bases and the V segment lost 4 bases, leaving 16 bases of the junction unmatched. CDR1 and CDR2 from the germline V gene are SGDLS and YYNGEE. The CDR3 has 18 residues. DNA of the CDR3: TGTGCCAGCAGCCCCCCCGGAGCGGGGCTTAGGGTCACAGATACGCAGTATTTT. Translating it yields CASSPPGAGLRVTDTQYF.

The CDR3 spells CASSPQGTYTEAFF. CDR3 DNA: TGTGCCAGCAGTCCCCAGGGTACTTACACTGAAGCTTTCTTT. The chain combines TRBV6-5 with TRBJ1-1, with a possible D match to TRBD1 (5 bases). The V gene's germline CDR1 is MNHEY and CDR2 SVGAGI. The CDR3 is 14 residues long. V dropped 5 bases and J dropped 3 bases, with 13 bases sitting between them.

By sample share, this clone is medium-sized. The chain has TRBV19 and TRBJ2-1; 12 bases line up with TRBD2. This CDR3 spans 14 amino acids. Germline CDR1 reads LNHDA; CDR2 reads SQIVND (reference sequence). Trimming removed 10 bases from V and 6 bases from J; junction bases left unmatched: 7. This chain's CDR3 is CATRSLAGGNEQFF. The CDR3 DNA reads TGTGCCACCCGATCACTAGCGGGGGGCAATGAGCAGTTCTTC.

This sequence joins TRBV6-5 and TRBJ1-5, with 9 bases aligning to TRBD1. V lost 7 bases and J lost 3; bases outside the gene matches: 7. CDR3 length: 15 amino acids. In germline, CDR1 is MNHEY, CDR2 SVGAGI. The CDR3 DNA reads as TGTGCCAGCAAGTCGACAGGGGGAAACAATCAGCCCCAGCATTTT. Translation gives CASKSTGGNNQPQHF.

The V and J genes are TRBV2 and TRBJ1-1, with 8 bases identical to TRBD1. CDR1 and CDR2 (germline): SNHLY, FYNNEI. J gave up 5 bases and V 4 bases, and 15 bases lay outside the gene matches. The CDR3 is made up of 17 amino acids. The CDR3 DNA reads as TGTGCCAGCAGTGTGGACAGGGCGGGGGGGAGATGGACTGAAGCTTTCTTT. The encoded protein is CASSVDRAGGRWTEAFF.

There are a few counts of this clone. The rearrangement uses TRBV3-1 (or the pseudogene TRBV3-2) and TRBJ1-2; D remains ambiguous. This CDR3 is 15 amino acids long. Germline loops: CDR1 LGHDT, CDR2 YNNKEL (reference sequence). V was pared by 4 bases and J by 0 bases, with 12 bases between. The CDR3 spells CASSPRQSPNYGYTF. The CDR3, as DNA: TGTGCCAGCAGCCCCCGACAATCTCCTAACTATGGCTACACCTTC.

V and J are TRBV10-1 and TRBJ1-6, with D tentatively TRBD1 (5 bases). The CDR3 sequence is 15 residues long. Deletions cut 0 bases from V and 10 bases from J, with 13 bases between. CDR1 and CDR2 (germline): WNHNN, SYGVQD (reference sequence). The CDR3 loop is CASSESRQGGSPLHF. DNA for the CDR3: TGCGCCAGCAGTGAGTCTCGGCAGGGTGGCTCACCCCTCCACTTT.

The chain recombines TRBV28 with TRBJ1-1; 8 positions match TRBD1. In germline, CDR1 is MDHEN, CDR2 SYDVKM. The CDR3 consists of 14 residues. V lost 4 bases to trimming and J lost 4 bases; unmatched junction nucleotides: 5. For the CDR3, the DNA is TGTGCCAGCAGTTCAGGGGGCGGGAGCACTGAAGCTTTCTTT. Translated, it gives CASSSGGGSTEAFF.

The rearrangement links TRBV5-4 to TRBJ1-1; tentative D call: TRBD1 (6 bases). The V gene lost 0 bases and the J gene lost 6 bases, with 21 bases spanning the gap. This CDR3 contains 17 residues. Germline CDR1 and CDR2: SGHNT and YYREEE (reference sequence). CDR3 region: CASSLEVGGGMRPEAFF. The CDR3 nucleotides read TGTGCCAGCAGCTTGGAGGTTGGGGGGGGCATGAGGCCTGAAGCTTTCTTT.

The chain joins TRBV5-1 to TRBJ2-1, with 8 bases lining up with TRBD2. From germline, CDR1 is SGHRS and CDR2 YFSETQ. Unmatched junction bases numbered 11, after V lost 1 base and J lost 2 bases. CDR3 length equals 18 residues. The DNA of the CDR3 is TGCGCCAGCAGCTTGAATAGCGGGGCGCAAGTCGCCTACAATGAGCAGTTCTTC. Protein product: CASSLNSGAQVAYNEQFF.

This clone showed up just once. V usage is TRBV6-5 and J usage is TRBJ1-4; TRBD1 might be the D (5 bases). This CDR3 comprises 13 residues. Between the trimmed V and J ends, which lost 8 bases and 0 bases, there was a span of 7 bases. Germline V CDR1 and CDR2: MNHEY, SVGAGI. The chain's CDR3 is CASSTATNEKLFF. The CDR3 coding sequence is TGTGCCAGCTCGACAGCAACTAATGAAAAACTGTTTTTT.